A single sample gave rise to the 8 T cell receptor beta chains below, sequenced in a study of T cells after yellow fever vaccination (dated by TCRdb to the late 2010s). The treatment or condition label of this sample denotes: live attenuated yellow fever vaccine strain. Libraries were built with 5' RACE. The instrument given in TCRdb is Illumina HiSeq 2500. TCRdb handled the public reads itself, with Q25 trimming in fastp and clone calling in MiXCR, and kept productive beta chains. Each record represents a unique CDR3 protein, reported with the most common genes and DNA among its rows. This sample is represented by some 110,000 distinct CDR3 sequences; more than 6.5% of them were singletons. Jointly, the top ten make up roughly 2.5% of the sample. This sample comprised CD4+ T cells sorted from PBMCs, obtained more than 8 days after the first yellow fever vaccination. The receptors originated from a man aged 18 to 35 who received the YFV17D yellow fever vaccine.

Note on this clonotype: A much larger clone sits a single nucleotide away, making a read error possible. The chain carries TRBV7-9 and TRBJ1-5; D is unresolved. V was cut by 1 base and J by 7 bases, with 5 bases left in between. Germline CDR1 is SEHNR and CDR2 is FQNEAQ (reference sequence). The CDR3 covers 12 residues. The CDR3 nucleotides are TGTGCCAGCAGCTTAGTGGAGCAGCCCCAGCATTTT. Translation gives CASSLVEQPQHF. Supplemented by reference TRBV7-9 and TRBJ1-5, the full variable domain reads DTGVSQNPRHKITKRGQNVTFRCDPISEHNRLYWYRQTLGQGPEFLTYFQNEAQLEKSRLLSDRFSAERPKGSFSTLEIQRTEQGDSAMYLCASSLVEQPQHFGDGTRLSIL.

This clonotype was observed at least ten times. The chain employs TRBV12-3 or TRBV12-4 and TRBJ2-1; a weak D match, TRBD2 (5 bases). The length of the CDR3 is 12 residues. Trimming removed 7 bases from V and 4 bases from J, with 8 bases in between. The CDR3 here is CASTAGYNEQFF. In DNA, the CDR3 is TGTGCCAGCACCGCGGGTTACAATGAGCAGTTCTTC.

This clonotype has at least ten counts. The gene calls are TRBV5-1 and TRBJ2-1, with 13 positions matching TRBD2. After removal of 2 bases from V and 6 bases from J, the junction contained 2 bases not matched to a gene. Germline CDR1 SGHRS, CDR2 YFSETQ. This CDR3 spans 15 amino acids. CDR3 amino acids: CASSLLAGGLNEQFF. DNA for the CDR3: TGCGCCAGCAGCTTACTAGCGGGGGGGCTCAATGAGCAGTTCTTC.

The table lists this clonotype with many counts. V is TRBV12-3 or TRBV12-4 and J is TRBJ2-7; D gene uncertain. V lost 3 bases to trimming and J lost 1 base, with 4 bases between them. This CDR3 has 12 amino acids. The CDR3 sequence is CASSFESYEQYF. The CDR3 DNA is TGTGCCAGCAGTTTCGAATCCTACGAGCAGTACTTC.

This clonotype was recorded many times. This rearrangement joins TRBV7-9 to TRBJ1-5; D perhaps matches TRBD1 (5 bases). Germline CDR1 reads SEHNR; CDR2 reads FQNEAQ (reference sequence). V shed 0 bases and J shed 8 bases, with 14 bases lying between them. The CDR3 length is 15 residues. The CDR3 is CASSLAGTANEPQHF. The CDR3 nucleotides read TGTGCCAGCAGCTTAGCGGGGACGGCGAACGAGCCCCAGCATTTT.

This clonotype was observed at least ten times. A junction boundary mismatches the germline segment, possibly from a read error. J is TRBJ1-2 and V is TRBV7-9; no definite D call. The germline V gene has CDR1 SEHNR and CDR2 FQNEAQ (reference sequence). This CDR3 comprises 12 residues. CDR3 in amino acids: CASSLADVGKAF. The CDR3 bases are TGTGCCAGCAGCTTAGCGGACGTGGGCAAAGCCTTC.

This clonotype was counted many times. The CDR3 spells CSAFRDINQPQHF. The CDR3 DNA sequence: TGCAGTGCCTTCCGGGACATTAATCAGCCCCAGCATTTT. This chain uses TRBV20-1 with TRBJ1-5, with D possibly TRBD1 on 6 matching bases. V lost 6 bases, J lost 4 bases, and 13 bases lay in between. CDR3 length: 13 amino acids. In germline, CDR1 is DFQATT, CDR2 SNEGSKA (reference sequence).

This clonotype was seen ten or more times. The rearrangement joins TRBV6-5 to TRBJ1-4, with 8 bases matching TRBD1. Per the germline V gene, CDR1 is MNHEY and CDR2 is SVGAGI. The CDR3 length is 14 residues. Trimming at V came to 3 bases and at J to 8 bases, leaving 5 bases not matched to a gene. CDR3 DNA sequence: TGTGCCAGCAGTTATCGACAGGGGTGGGAAAAACTGTTTTTT. This encodes CASSYRQGWEKLFF.